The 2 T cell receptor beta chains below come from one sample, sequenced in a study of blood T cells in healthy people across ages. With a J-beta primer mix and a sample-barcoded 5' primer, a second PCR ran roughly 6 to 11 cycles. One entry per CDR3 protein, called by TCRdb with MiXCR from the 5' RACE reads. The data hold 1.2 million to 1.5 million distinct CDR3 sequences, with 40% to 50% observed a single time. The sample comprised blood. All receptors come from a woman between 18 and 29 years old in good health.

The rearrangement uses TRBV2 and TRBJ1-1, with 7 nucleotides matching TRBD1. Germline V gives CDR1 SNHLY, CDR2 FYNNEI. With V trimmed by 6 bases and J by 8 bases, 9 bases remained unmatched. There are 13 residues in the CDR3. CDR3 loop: CASRTQDRTEAFF. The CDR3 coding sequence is TGTGCCAGCAGAACCCAGGACAGGACCGAAGCTTTCTTT. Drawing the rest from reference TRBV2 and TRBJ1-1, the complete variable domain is EPEVTQTPSHQVTQMGQEVILRCVPISNHLYFYWYRQILGQKVEFLVSFYNNEISEKSEIFDDQFSVERPDGSNFTLKIRSTKLEDSAMYFCASRTQDRTEAFFGQGTRLTVV.

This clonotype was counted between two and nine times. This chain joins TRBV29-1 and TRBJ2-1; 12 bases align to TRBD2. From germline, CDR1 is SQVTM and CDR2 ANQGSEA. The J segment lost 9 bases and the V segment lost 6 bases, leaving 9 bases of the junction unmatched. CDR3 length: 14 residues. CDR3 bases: TGCAGCGTCGGTTCTAGCGGGAGGGCCGGTGAGCAGTTCTTC. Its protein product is CSVGSSGRAGEQFF.